Included here is one TCR beta chain sequence, with context. This CDR3 is also generated by other DNA sequences in the sample. The sample belongs to a study of shared clonotypes between healthy human individuals. The assay used deep level. Some clones are missing from TCRdb's copy, which holds only in-frame ones; the method was immunoSEQ multiplex PCR. This sample has some 1,900,000 clones, with roughly 94% found just once. The length of the CDR3 is 13 residues. The ends were cut back, 4 bases at V and 4 bases at J, with 11 bases in the middle. Per germline, CDR1 MGHRA and CDR2 YSYEKL. The naive CD8 subset, CD45RO-negative cells positively selected for CCR7, excluded terminally differentiated effector memory CD45RA+ cells.

The rearrangement joins TRBV4-1 to TRBJ2-7; D call uncertain. The sequencing input was naive CD8+ T cells sorted from blood. This TCR derives from a man aged 18 to 35 in good health. The CDR3 nucleotides are TGCGCCAGCAGCCCCGGAAGGGCGTACGAGCAGTACTTC. Protein: CASSPGRAYEQYF.